The 12 T cell receptor beta chains below were found in one sample sequenced in a study of CD8+ T cells in alopecia areata. Treatment described: oral pan-JAK inhibitor, 5-10 mg twice daily. Extracted RNA was reverse transcribed into cDNA, the sequencing template. Profiling relied on immunoSEQ multiplex PCR, and the TCRdb table lists in-frame clones only, not all of them. The sample carries 270,000 or so clones, more than 45% recorded once. This material consisted of CD4+ T cells sorted from blood, taken at week 24, from a patient treated with tofacitinib. The receptors originated from a human donor with alopecia areata.

This clone was seen ten or more times. The CDR3 is CASSLQGGGGDTQYF. CDR3 nucleotide sequence: TGCGCCAGCAGCTTGCAGGGTGGCGGTGGGGATACGCAGTATTTT. The rearrangement uses TRBV5-1 and TRBJ2-3; the D gene is possibly TRBD1 (5 bases). Germline CDR1 SGHRS, CDR2 YFSETQ. The CDR3 runs to 15 residues. Trimming pared 1 base from V and 6 bases from J, leaving 15 bases between.

This rearrangement joins TRBV4-2 to TRBJ2-7; no clear D gene. V was cut by 2 bases and J by 8 bases, with 22 bases left in between. The germline V gene has CDR1 LGHNA and CDR2 YNFKEQ. The CDR3 has 16 amino acids. CDR3 sequence (DNA): TGTGCCAGCAGCCAAATCACATCCAGCCTACTCTCCCAGCAGTACTTC. This codes for CASSQITSSLLSQQYF.

This rearrangement joins TRBV29-1 to TRBJ1-1; D is ambiguous. Germline assignment: CDR1 SQVTM and CDR2 ANQGSEA. V was clipped by 2 bases and J by 0 bases, with 7 bases between them. The CDR3 is 13 amino acids. The CDR3 here is CSVERMLNTEAFF. In DNA, the CDR3 is TGCAGCGTTGAAAGGATGTTGAACACTGAAGCTTTCTTT.

This clone came up a few times. The genes are TRBV7-9 and TRBJ1-1; D is uncertain. V lost 5 bases and J 8 bases, leaving 12 bases between the germline ends. Germline V gene data show CDR1 as SEHNR and CDR2 as FQNEAQ (reference sequence). The CDR3 is 12 residues long. CDR3 amino acids: CASSPLTSEAFF. CDR3 DNA sequence: TGTGCCAGCAGCCCTCTCACCTCCGAAGCTTTCTTT.

The chain employs TRBV9 and TRBJ2-2; D could derive from TRBD1 or TRBD2 (5 bases each). In germline, CDR1 is SGDLS, CDR2 YYNGEE. CDR3 length: 16 residues. With 0 bases removed from V and 4 bases from J, the gap between germline ends came to 13 bases. The CDR3, as DNA: TGTGCCAGCAGCGTAGACGGGACCGTGGGCACCGGGGAGCTGTTTTTT. Protein: CASSVDGTVGTGELFF.

The chain joins TRBV28 to TRBJ1-5; D ambiguous. Germline V gene data show CDR1 as MDHEN and CDR2 as SYDVKM. CDR3 length: 16 amino acids. V lost 6 bases and J lost 5, with 20 bases in between. CDR3 nucleotides: TGTGCCAGCAGCGACCGAACCAGGTCCCGCTATCAGCCCCAGCATTTT. It encodes CASSDRTRSRYQPQHF.

This clone was observed a single time. The chain joins TRBV6-5 to TRBJ2-7, with 13 positions matching TRBD2. Looked up from germline, CDR1 is MNHEY and CDR2 is SVGAGI. Unmatched junction bases numbered 7, after V lost 11 bases and J lost 3 bases. The CDR3 loop spans 14 amino acids. The CDR3 is CASTSGGLHYEQYF. CDR3 DNA sequence: TGTGCCTCGACTAGCGGGGGGCTTCACTACGAGCAGTACTTC.

The V gene is TRBV5-1, the J gene TRBJ2-1; 10 nucleotides match TRBD1. This CDR3 comprises 15 residues. The V gene's germline CDR1 is SGHRS and CDR2 YFSETQ. V lost 4 bases to trimming and J lost 9 bases; unmatched junction nucleotides: 10. The CDR3 here is CASSPGQGTRLEQFF. CDR3 bases: TGCGCCAGCAGCCCGGGACAGGGGACTCGGCTTGAGCAGTTCTTC.

This clone occurred a few times. The chain recombines TRBV28 with TRBJ2-7; TRBD2 matches at 7 bases. J was trimmed by 2 bases and V by 10 bases; bases with no gene match: 2. This CDR3 is 11 amino acids long. Germline lookup yields CDR1 MDHEN and CDR2 SYDVKM. The CDR3 spells CATGGTYEQYF. CDR3 coding DNA: TGTGCCACGGGAGGTACCTACGAGCAGTACTTC.

V gene TRBV5-4 combines with J gene TRBJ2-1, with a possible D match to TRBD1 (6 bases). Trimming took 4 bases from V and 7 from J, leaving 15 bases between them. Germline V lookup: CDR1 SGHNT, CDR2 YYREEE (reference sequence). The CDR3 runs 14 residues. The CDR3 nucleotides read TGTGCCAGCAGCAACCAGAGGACAGCTAATGAGCAGTTCTTC. Its protein is CASSNQRTANEQFF.

This clone showed up just a few times. This chain links TRBV2 with TRBJ2-2; D unclear. V was cut by 5 bases and J by 2 bases, with 9 bases left in between. The CDR3 runs to 14 residues. Germline CDR1 and CDR2: SNHLY and FYNNEI. Here the CDR3 reads CASSWLPNTGELFF. The CDR3 DNA is TGTGCCAGCAGTTGGCTACCAAACACCGGGGAGCTGTTTTTT.

This clone was recorded a few times. The sample carries other DNA sequences with the same CDR3. This chain uses TRBV7-2 with TRBJ2-1; D is perhaps TRBD2 (7 bases). CDR3 size: 15 residues. In germline, CDR1 is SGHTA, CDR2 FQGNSA. Trimming cost V 3 bases and J 4 bases, with 13 bases left between them. This chain's CDR3 is CASSFSGGAYNEQFF. The CDR3 nucleotides read TGTGCCAGCAGCTTCTCGGGGGGCGCTTACAATGAGCAGTTCTTC.